The T cell receptor beta chain described here comes from a study of T cells in Graves' hyperthyroidism and ophthalmopathy. The investigators amplified TCR beta CDR3 regions from RNA transcripts. The study used the HTBI primer set for a first-round RT-PCR of the TCR CDR3. TCRdb reprocessed the multiplex PCR reads via MiXCR and lists one record per CDR3 protein. The profile shows 400,000 to 600,000 distinct CDR3 sequences, approximately 16% of them singletons. There are many counts of this clonotype. This sequence was found in a woman aged 25-40 years with Graves' ophthalmopathy. Sample: blood.

DNA for the CDR3: TGTGCCAGCAGTTTATACCCTAGCCGAGAGACCCAGTACTTC. Protein sequence: CASSLYPSRETQYF. The chain recombines TRBV28 with TRBJ2-5; D perhaps matches TRBD2 (5 bases). Germline CDR1 reads MDHEN; CDR2 reads SYDVKM. The CDR3 has 14 amino acids. V gave up 1 base and J gave up 4 bases, with 10 bases separating them.